Included here is one T cell receptor (beta chain) sequence, with context. The record originates from a study of siplizumab effects on memory and regulatory T cells. Generated by immunoSEQ multiplex PCR, the TCRdb table keeps only in-frame clones and is missing some. The data contain 45,000 to 60,000 clones, about 90% of them singletons. Deletions cut 3 bases from V and 0 bases from J, with 18 bases between. CDR1 and CDR2 (germline): SGHTA, FQGTGA. The CDR3 is made up of 17 amino acids. Investigators obtained sequences from unstimulated naive, memory, effector memory and TEMRA subsets in three donor pairs.

Sequenced input: naive CD8+ T cells sorted from blood. The sequence was obtained from a human donor in good health. The chain recombines TRBV7-3 with TRBJ2-7; D may be TRBD1 (6 bases). CDR3 region: CASSLQGTLRSSYEQYF. Written as DNA, the CDR3 is TGTGCCAGCAGCTTGCAGGGGACCTTAAGGAGCTCCTACGAGCAGTACTTC.